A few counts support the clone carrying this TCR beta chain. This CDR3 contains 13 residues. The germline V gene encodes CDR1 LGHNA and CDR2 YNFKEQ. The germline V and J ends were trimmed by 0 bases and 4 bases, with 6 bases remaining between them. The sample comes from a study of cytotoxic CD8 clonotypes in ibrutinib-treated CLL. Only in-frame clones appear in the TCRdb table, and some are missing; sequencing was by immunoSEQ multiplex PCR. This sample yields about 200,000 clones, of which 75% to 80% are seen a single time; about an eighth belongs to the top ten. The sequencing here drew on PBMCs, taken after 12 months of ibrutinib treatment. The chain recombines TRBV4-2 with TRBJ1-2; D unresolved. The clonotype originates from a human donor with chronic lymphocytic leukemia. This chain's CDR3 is CASSQDGPYGYTF. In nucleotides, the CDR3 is TGTGCCAGCAGCCAAGACGGTCCCTATGGCTACACCTTC.